In its sample, the clone carrying this T cell receptor (beta chain) was seen many times. PBMCs stemmed from around 9.3 ml fresh peripheral blood. The record originates from a study of T cells in Graves' hyperthyroidism and ophthalmopathy. The source material, RNA transcripts, was used to amplify TCR beta CDR3 regions. HTBI primers were used for first-round RT-PCR of the TCR CDR3. In TCRdb, the multiplex PCR reads were re-called with MiXCR into one record per CDR3 protein. The repertoire holds hundreds of thousands of distinct CDR3 sequences, with roughly 15% as singletons. The trim removed 4 bases at V and 7 bases at J, leaving 8 bases unmatched. CDR3 length: 14 residues. The germline gives CDR1 SGHRS, CDR2 YFSETQ.

The sequence came from a woman aged 60 to 75 with Graves' ophthalmopathy. The chain combines TRBV5-1 with TRBJ1-1, with 9 bases aligning to TRBD1. What was sequenced was blood. The CDR3 protein is CASSRGGQGIEAFF. Here the CDR3 DNA reads TGCGCCAGCAGCCGGGGGGGACAGGGCATTGAAGCTTTCTTT.